This TCR beta chain is from a study of early T cells in non-severe SARS-CoV-2 infection. Study in general: Investigators sequenced bulk RNA drawn from unsorted whole blood, and chains remained unpaired. Study findings and constraints: Matching with VDJdb favored anti-spike CD8 responses (missing private and CD4 specificities).

Tagging with unique molecular identifiers was applied to individual cDNA molecules. Using its own MiXCR run on the 5' RACE reads, TCRdb lists one record per CDR3 protein. The sample shows 75,000 or so distinct CDR3 sequences, 11% to 15% of them seen only once. The CDR3 consists of 15 residues. Trimming stripped 3 bases from V and 2 bases from J, with 15 bases between. Germline loops: CDR1 SQVTM, CDR2 ANQGSEA. There are a few counts of this clonotype. The antigen remains unidentified. The TCR originated in an adult who was a healthcare worker with PCR-confirmed SARS-CoV-2 infection or an uninfected control (not recorded which). The chain is built from TRBV29-1 and TRBJ2-3; a possible D gene is TRBD2 (6 bases). The sequencing sample was made of whole blood. In nucleotides, the CDR3 is TGCAGCGTTGATCCGTTGGGACTGAACACAGATACGCAGTATTTT. The encoded protein is CSVDPLGLNTDTQYF.